These 19 T cell receptor beta chains originate from one sample sequenced in a study of T cell responses to AZD1222 COVID-19 vaccine (dated by TCRdb to about 2021). What this sample's time point label stands for: about 28 days (+/-7) after the second vaccine dose. Receptor libraries were prepared by the immunoSEQ multiplex PCR assay. Here the immuneACCESS table is served through TCRdb, limited to in-frame sequences with V and J called. Missing clones are a known gap in these copies; in checked studies unresolved V genes cover under half, and the rest lacks a known reason. Present in this sample are some 100,000 clones, around 89% of which were seen just once. The ten largest clonotypes hold less than 4% of the sample. The input for sequencing was peripheral blood, taken 28 days after the second AZD1222 dose. The receptor set was obtained from an adult who received the AZD1222 COVID-19 vaccine.

V gene TRBV5-1 combines with J gene TRBJ1-6, with 9 bases matching TRBD1. The CDR3 loop spans 18 amino acids. Germline values: CDR1 SGHRS, CDR2 YFSETQ. The V segment lost 4 bases and the J segment 7 bases; nucleotides outside the gene matches: 15. The CDR3 region is CASSPNPGQGKRNSPLHF. Here the CDR3 DNA reads TGCGCCAGCAGCCCTAACCCTGGACAGGGGAAAAGGAATTCACCCCTCCACTTT.

This clone was seen just once. V and J are TRBV9 and TRBJ2-3, with 8 positions matching TRBD2. The J segment lost 0 bases and the V segment lost 5 bases, leaving 5 bases of the junction unmatched. The germline V gene encodes CDR1 SGDLS and CDR2 YYNGEE. CDR3 size: 15 residues. CDR3 DNA: TGTGCCAGCAGTATTAGCGGGACTAGCACAGATACGCAGTATTTT. Its protein is CASSISGTSTDTQYF.

This clone was picked up one time. V gene TRBV7-2 combines with J gene TRBJ2-5; TRBD1 is a possible D gene (5 bases). This CDR3 comprises 14 residues. The germline CDR1 and CDR2 sequences are SGHTA and FQGNSA. The V and J ends lost 3 bases and 5 bases respectively, with 13 bases between them. This chain's CDR3 is CASSFRVTTETQYF. In DNA, the CDR3 is TGTGCCAGCAGCTTCAGGGTGACAACGGAGACCCAGTACTTC.

This chain connects TRBV24-1 to TRBJ2-4, with TRBD2 as a possible D gene (5 bases). CDR1 and CDR2 (germline): KGHDR, SFDVKD. The CDR3 runs 13 residues. V was shortened by 3 bases and J by 8 bases, with 10 bases between the two germline ends. CDR3 bases: TGTGCCACCAGTGATCCGGACGGGGACATTCAGTACTTC. The encoded protein is CATSDPDGDIQYF.

Here the CDR3 reads CASSPPARNEKLFF. The CDR3 DNA is TGTGCCAGCAGCCCTCCGGCTCGAAATGAAAAACTGTTTTTT. The chain links TRBV7-2 to TRBJ1-4; D is ambiguous. There are 14 residues in the CDR3. V was shortened by 5 bases and J by 5 bases, with 12 bases between the two germline ends. CDR1 and CDR2 from the germline V gene are SGHTA and FQGNSA.

The chain is built from TRBV10-3 and TRBJ2-2; 8 bases match TRBD1. Germline loops: CDR1 ENHRY, CDR2 SYGVKD. This CDR3 is built from 15 residues. J gave up 1 base and V 4 bases, and 2 bases lay outside the gene matches. In nucleotides, the CDR3 is TGTGCCATCAGTGGACAGGGGTTGAACACCGGGGAGCTGTTTTTT. This sequence encodes CAISGQGLNTGELFF.

The chain has TRBV6-4 and TRBJ1-5; D unresolved. The CDR3 extends over 15 amino acids. The germline V gene encodes CDR1 MRHNA and CDR2 SNTAGT. V shed 6 bases and J shed 2 bases, with 14 bases lying between them. This CDR3 is CASSSGFLRNQPQHF. CDR3 bases: TGTGCCAGCAGCTCGGGTTTTTTGCGCAATCAGCCCCAGCATTTT.

The CDR3 reads CASSGNRDRVLGEQFF. The CDR3 DNA reads TGTGCCAGCAGTGGAAACCGGGACAGGGTCCTTGGTGAGCAGTTCTTC. V gene TRBV2 combines with J gene TRBJ2-1; 9 bases fit TRBD1. CDR1 and CDR2 from the germline V gene are SNHLY and FYNNEI. The CDR3 is 16 amino acids. The V gene end was trimmed by 4 bases and the J gene end by 9 bases; junction bases not matched to a gene: 13.

The chain recombines TRBV6-2 or TRBV6-3 with TRBJ2-7; D perhaps matches TRBD2 (5 bases). The CDR3 runs to 15 residues. Germline V gene sequence: CDR1 MNHEY, CDR2 SVGEGT. Trimming removed 5 bases from V and 9 bases from J, with 23 bases in between. The CDR3 DNA is TGTGCCAGCAGTCTTGACCGATGGATACTACGGGGGCAGTACTTC. Translation: CASSLDRWILRGQYF.

This sequence joins TRBV19 and TRBJ1-2, with D tentatively TRBD1 (5 bases). V lost 7 bases to trimming and J lost 3 bases, with 15 bases between them. The CDR3 length is 14 residues. Germline-derived CDR1 and CDR2 are LNHDA and SQIVND (reference sequence). CDR3 residues: CASTRAGRDYGYTF. The CDR3 bases are TGTGCCAGTACCCGGGCAGGGAGGGACTATGGCTACACCTTC.

CDR3 region: CAIGGTGSNEKLFF. The CDR3 DNA is TGTGCCATCGGCGGGACAGGGAGTAATGAAAAACTGTTTTTT. The chain is built from TRBV10-3 and TRBJ1-4, with 9 bases that match TRBD1. V shed 8 bases, J shed 4 bases, and the junction held 5 bases outside the gene matches. The CDR3 runs 14 residues. The germline gives CDR1 ENHRY, CDR2 SYGVKD.

The chain carries TRBV14 and TRBJ1-2; D is undetermined. This CDR3 has 14 amino acids. Germline assignment: CDR1 SGHDN and CDR2 FVKESK. The V gene lost 0 bases and the J gene lost 7 bases, with 12 bases spanning the gap. The CDR3 loop is CASSQEHVGGGYTF. CDR3 sequence (DNA): TGTGCCAGCAGCCAAGAACATGTAGGAGGTGGCTACACCTTC. Together with reference TRBV14 and TRBJ1-2, the CDR3 gives the full variable domain: EAGVTQFPSHSVIEKGQTVTLRCDPISGHDNLYWYRRVMGKEIKFLLHFVKESKQDESGMPNNRFLAERTGGTYSTLKVQPAELEDSGVYFCASSQEHVGGGYTFGSGTRLTVV.

This chain uses TRBV5-5 with TRBJ1-1; no firm D call. Germline loops: CDR1 SGHKS, CDR2 YYEKEE (reference sequence). V lost 0 bases and J lost 4, with 10 bases in between. This CDR3 spans 14 amino acids. Here the CDR3 DNA reads TGTGCCAGCAGCTTGGGGATAGGCGGCACTGAAGCTTTCTTT. Its translation is CASSLGIGGTEAFF.

The V gene is TRBV6-2 or TRBV6-3, the J gene TRBJ2-7, with 7 bases identical to TRBD1. The ends lost 2 bases at V and 5 bases at J; junction bases unmatched: 3. Germline V CDR1 and CDR2: MNHEY, SVGEGT. The CDR3 length is 13 residues. This CDR3 reads CASSYLDRDEQYF. Here the CDR3 DNA reads TGTGCCAGCAGTTACCTCGACAGGGACGAGCAGTACTTC.

This chain connects TRBV6-4 to TRBJ1-1, with 8 bases fitting TRBD1. The V gene end was trimmed by 6 bases and the J gene end by 4 bases; junction bases not matched to a gene: 16. Germline lookup yields CDR1 MRHNA and CDR2 SNTAGT. The CDR3 has 17 residues. The CDR3 DNA reads TGTGCCAGCAGCCCCAACAGGGGGGGATCGGGAGGCACTGAAGCTTTCTTT. Translating gives CASSPNRGGSGGTEAFF.

V gene TRBV19 combines with J gene TRBJ2-1; 7 nucleotides agree with TRBD2. The CDR3 totals 17 residues. The J segment lost 0 bases and the V segment lost 3 bases, leaving 8 bases of the junction unmatched. Germline CDR1 is LNHDA and CDR2 is SQIVND (reference sequence). CDR3 DNA sequence: TGTGCCAGTAGTATGTTTTTGCGGGGGAGCTCCTACAATGAGCAGTTCTTC. It specifies CASSMFLRGSSYNEQFF.

Note on this clone: Germline and junction disagree at one end, which may indicate a read error. This rearrangement joins TRBV7-3 to TRBJ1-2; 7 bases fit TRBD1. This CDR3 contains 14 residues. Germline V gene sequence: CDR1 SGHTA, CDR2 FQGTGA. CDR3 protein: CASSLHDRDYGYTF. The CDR3 DNA reads as TGTGCCAGCAGCTTGCATGACAGGGACTACGGCTACACCTTC. Supplemented by reference TRBV7-3 and TRBJ1-2, the full variable domain reads GAGVSQTPSNKVTEKGKYVELRCDPISGHTALYWYRQSLGQGPEFLIYFQGTGAADDSGLPNDRFFAVRPEGSVSTLKIQRTERGDSAVYLCASSLHDRDYGYTFGSGTRLTVV.

The chain has TRBV7-2 and TRBJ2-7; the D gene is possibly TRBD1 (5 bases). Trimming left V 0 bases short and J 4 bases short, with 10 bases between. There are 14 residues in the CDR3. Germline CDR1 and CDR2: SGHTA and FQGNSA. CDR3 sequence reads: CASSLAPTEYEQYF. Here the CDR3 DNA reads TGTGCCAGCAGCTTAGCCCCGACAGAATACGAGCAGTACTTC.

This chain connects TRBV28 to TRBJ2-1; D might be TRBD2 (5 bases). Trimming left V 4 bases short and J 3 bases short, with 10 bases between. Looked up from germline, CDR1 is MDHEN and CDR2 is SYDVKM. The CDR3 has 14 amino acids. The CDR3 DNA is TGTGCCAGCAGTTATCCTAGCCACTACAATGAGCAGTTCTTC. Its translation is CASSYPSHYNEQFF.